This T cell receptor (beta chain) was sequenced for a study of cytomegalovirus exposure and HLA in healthy donors. The study's findings and limits: In a later analysis, common viral pathogens appeared linked to several of the most significant clusters. It was in a later analysis that TCR association rates were seen to vary by HLA locus, highest for DRB1 and lowest for HLA-C.

CDR1 SGHRS and CDR2 YFSETQ come from the germline V gene. Germline trimming cut 3 bases from V and 3 bases from J; bases unmatched to any gene: 5. This CDR3 is built from 15 residues. A note on this clone: Its antigen is unknown.

PCR was performed using 60 Vbeta and 13 Jbeta primers. Sequencing was performed with immunoSEQ multiplex PCR; in TCRdb, only in-frame clones are kept and a portion is missing. The table shows more than 80,000 clones, with 65% to 90% occurring only once. This rearrangement joins TRBV5-1 to TRBJ2-2; 7 bases match TRBD2. The receptor comes from a man aged 45-65 years in good health and CMV-seronegative. The sequencing input was PBMCs. CDR3 in amino acids: CASSSGGGYTGELFF. The CDR3 bases are TGCGCCAGCAGCTCTGGGGGGGGATACACCGGGGAGCTGTTTTTT.